This T cell receptor beta chain was identified in a study of T cell responses to AZD1222 COVID-19 vaccine. Germline loops: CDR1 LGHDT, CDR2 YNNKEL (reference sequence). This CDR3 contains 13 residues. The ends were cut back, 5 bases at V and 2 bases at J, with 10 bases in the middle. TCRdb keeps only in-frame clones here, not all; method: immunoSEQ multiplex PCR. Altogether 73,000 or so clones are present, more than 70% being singletons, with the ten largest covering roughly 20%. This chain links TRBV3-1 (or the pseudogene TRBV3-2) with TRBJ2-7, with D maybe TRBD2 (5 bases). The starting material was peripheral blood, obtained on day 0 of AZD1222 vaccination. The source of this sequence is an adult in good health. CDR3 coding DNA: TGTGCCAGCAGCTTGGACTCGACCTACGAGCAGTACTTC. Its protein is CASSLDSTYEQYF.